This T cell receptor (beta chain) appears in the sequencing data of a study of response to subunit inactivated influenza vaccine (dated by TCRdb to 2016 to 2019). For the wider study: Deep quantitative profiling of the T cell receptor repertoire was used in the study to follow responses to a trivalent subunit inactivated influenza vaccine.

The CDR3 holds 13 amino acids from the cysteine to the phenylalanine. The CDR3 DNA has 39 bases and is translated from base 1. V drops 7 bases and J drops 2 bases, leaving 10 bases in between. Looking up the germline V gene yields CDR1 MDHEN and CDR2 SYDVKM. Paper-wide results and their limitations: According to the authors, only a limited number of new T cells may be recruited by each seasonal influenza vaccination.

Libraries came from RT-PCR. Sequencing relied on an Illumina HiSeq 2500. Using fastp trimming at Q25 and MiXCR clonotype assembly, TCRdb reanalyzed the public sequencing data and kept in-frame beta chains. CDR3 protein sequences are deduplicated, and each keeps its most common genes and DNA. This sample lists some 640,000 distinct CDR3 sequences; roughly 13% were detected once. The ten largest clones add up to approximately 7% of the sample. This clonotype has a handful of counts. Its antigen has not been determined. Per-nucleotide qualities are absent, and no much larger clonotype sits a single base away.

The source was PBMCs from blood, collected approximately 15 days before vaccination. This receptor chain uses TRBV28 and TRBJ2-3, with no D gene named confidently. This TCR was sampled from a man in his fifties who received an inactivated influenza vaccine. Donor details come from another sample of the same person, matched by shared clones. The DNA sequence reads TGTGCCAGCATCATGGAATCCACAGATACGCAGTATTTT. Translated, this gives CASIMESTDTQYF.